The entry below gives a single TCR beta chain sequence along with its context. No antigen is known for it. The donors were members of the validation cohort comprising over 100 subjects, separate from the roughly 670-subject first cohort. This CDR3 region has 13 residues. Losses at the gene ends were 6 bases for V and 8 bases for J; bases not matched to a gene: 2. Germline values: CDR1 MNHEY, CDR2 SMNVEV (reference sequence). The data stem from a study of cytomegalovirus exposure and HLA in healthy donors. Whole-study context: A later analysis reported the same platform for the approximately 110 validation repertoires and the 666 first-cohort repertoires.

Study conclusions and caveats: Rare sequences made up most TCRs, while some public TCRs were found in many donors. The investigators catalogued about 170 TCR beta chains as cytomegalovirus-associated.

Assay used: immunoSEQ multiplex PCR; TCRdb lists only in-frame clones, some missing. The sample yields approximately 300,000 clones, 86% seen once. The sample taken for sequencing was PBMCs. This sequence joins TRBV27 and TRBJ1-4; TRBD1 matches at 11 bases. The sequence was obtained from a woman aged 18 to 35 in good health and CMV-seronegative. Written as DNA, the CDR3 is TGTGCCAGCAGCGGGACAGGGGGGGAAAAACTGTTTTTT. Translated, it gives CASSGTGGEKLFF.